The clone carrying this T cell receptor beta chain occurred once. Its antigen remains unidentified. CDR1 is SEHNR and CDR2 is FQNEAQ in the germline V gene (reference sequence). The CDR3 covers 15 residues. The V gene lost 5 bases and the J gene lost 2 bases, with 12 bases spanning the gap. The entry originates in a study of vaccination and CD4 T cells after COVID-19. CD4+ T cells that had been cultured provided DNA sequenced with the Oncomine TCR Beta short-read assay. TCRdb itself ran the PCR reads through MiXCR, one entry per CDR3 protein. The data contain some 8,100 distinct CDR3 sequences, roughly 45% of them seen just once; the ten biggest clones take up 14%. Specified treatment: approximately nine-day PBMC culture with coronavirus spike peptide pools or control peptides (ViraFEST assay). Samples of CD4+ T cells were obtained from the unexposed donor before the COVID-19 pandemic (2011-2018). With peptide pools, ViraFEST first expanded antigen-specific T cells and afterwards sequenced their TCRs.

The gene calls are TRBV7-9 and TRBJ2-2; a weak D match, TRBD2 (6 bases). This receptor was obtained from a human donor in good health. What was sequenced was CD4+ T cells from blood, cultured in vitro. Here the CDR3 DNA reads TGTGCCAGCAGCCGTTGGGGAGGCAACACCGGGGAGCTGTTTTTT. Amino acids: CASSRWGGNTGELFF.